The 4 T cell receptor beta chains presented below share a single source sample, sequenced in a study of human T cells and chemical hapten exposure. Documented time point: patch test 3, about 24 weeks after DPC sensitization. Treatment of the sample: therapeutic diphenylcyclopropenone sensitization with weekly scalp DPC. Each CDR3 protein gets one entry after TCRdb re-called the RACE reads with MiXCR. The sample includes 95,000 to 150,000 distinct CDR3 sequences, around 11% of them seen just once. The source material was whole blood, sampled in connection with sensitization to the hapten diphenylcyclopropenone (DPC). The receptors stem from a woman aged 45-59 years with alopecia areata. Some clones in this sample may be carry-over from other donors' samples.

This clonotype was seen at least ten times. The chain has TRBV28 and TRBJ2-7, with D perhaps being TRBD1 or TRBD2 (6 bases each). In germline, CDR1 is MDHEN, CDR2 SYDVKM. Trimming took 2 bases from V and 8 from J, leaving 19 bases between them. The CDR3 runs to 15 residues. Here the CDR3 DNA reads TGTGCCAGCAGTTTAGAAGGGGGGCGGCGAGTGAAGCAGTACTTC. This sequence encodes CASSLEGGRRVKQYF.

The chain has TRBV9 and TRBJ1-3; D call uncertain. CDR3 length: 14 residues. CDR1 and CDR2 from the germline V gene are SGDLS and YYNGEE. V shed 0 bases and J shed 0 bases, with 4 bases lying between them. In DNA form, the CDR3 reads TGTGCCAGCAGCGTAGCAATCTCTGGAAACACCATATATTTT. Amino acid sequence: CASSVAISGNTIYF.

The table lists this clonotype with many counts. This sequence joins TRBV6-2 or TRBV6-3 and TRBJ2-1; D may be TRBD1 or TRBD2 (5 bases each). The CDR3 loop spans 16 amino acids. Trimming shortened V by 2 bases and J by 0 bases, and 11 bases separated the two germline ends. Per the germline V gene, CDR1 is MNHEY and CDR2 is SVGEGT. The DNA of the CDR3 is TGTGCCAGCAGTTACCCGCCAGGGAGCTCCTACAATGAGCAGTTCTTC. As protein: CASSYPPGSSYNEQFF.

This chain links TRBV7-6 with TRBJ1-4; tentative D call: TRBD1 (6 bases). This CDR3 has 14 residues. The germline V gene has CDR1 SGHVS and CDR2 FNYEAQ. The ends were cut back, 3 bases at V and 8 bases at J, with 13 bases in the middle. The DNA for the CDR3 is TGTGCCAGCAGCTTCAGGGGAGTTGACGAAAAACTGTTTTTT. Protein: CASSFRGVDEKLFF.